Presented here are 7 T cell receptor beta chains from one specimen sequenced in a study of CD8+CD57+ T cells in acquired aplastic anemia (dated by TCRdb to between 2018 and 2020). Expansion of CD8+CD57+ cells had been shown by flow cytometry in the patients chosen for sequencing. Instrument on record: Illumina HiSeq 2000. Genomic DNA was used as template for profiling of TCR beta VDJ combinations and CDR3 sequences. The public reads were quality trimmed at Q25 with fastp and then assembled into clones with MiXCR by TCRdb, keeping productive beta chains. Each record represents a unique CDR3 protein, reported with the most common genes and DNA among its rows. The sample contains roughly 260,000 distinct CDR3 sequences, around 45% of them found a single time. The ten largest clones represent roughly 8% of the sample. The source material was sorted CD4+, CD8+, or CD8+CD57+ T cells (not recorded which) from PBMCs. All receptors derive from a human donor with aplastic anemia.

Points on this clonotype: A much more abundant neighbour one base away suggests this may be a read error. In this CDR3 the conserved last residue, phenylalanine or tryptophan, is missing, so a read error is likely. The chain combines TRBV6-9 with TRBJ2-7; 7 positions agree with TRBD1. The ends lost 5 bases at V and 3 bases at J; junction bases unmatched: 7. Germline lookup yields CDR1 MNHGY and CDR2 SVAAGI. CDR3 size: 14 residues. Here the CDR3 reads CASSEGAGGYEQYL. For the CDR3, the DNA is TGTGCCAGCAGTGAAGGCGCAGGGGGCTACGAGCAGTACCTC.

The rearrangement uses TRBV15 and TRBJ1-6; D gene uncertain. The V end was cut by 3 bases, the J end by 8 bases, with 17 bases between. The CDR3 has 16 residues. From germline, CDR1 is LNHNV and CDR2 YYDKDF (reference sequence). CDR3 residues: CATSSESVMVYSPLHF. The CDR3 nucleotides are TGTGCCACCAGCAGTGAGTCGGTGATGGTTTATTCACCCCTCCACTTT.

This chain joins TRBV19 and TRBJ2-1; D unresolved. V lost 2 bases and J lost 8, with 7 bases in between. Germline CDR1 LNHDA, CDR2 SQIVND (reference sequence). The CDR3 consists of 12 residues. This CDR3 reads CASSIKGYEQFF. The CDR3 DNA sequence: TGTGCCAGTAGTATAAAGGGATATGAGCAGTTCTTC. The full variable domain, its missing parts supplied by reference TRBV19 and TRBJ2-1, is DGGITQSPKYLFRKEGQNVTLSCEQNLNHDAMYWYRQDPGQGLRLIYYSQIVNDFQKGDIAEGYSVSREKKESFPLTVTSAQKNPTAFYLCASSIKGYEQFFGPGTRLTVL.

On this clonotype: A read error may be the cause here, since a much bigger clone is one base away. The CDR3 region is CAGSLPLMEIQETQYF. Written as DNA, the CDR3 is TGCGCCGGCAGCTTGCCGTTAATGGAAATCCAAGAGACCCAGTACTTC. This chain uses TRBV5-1 with TRBJ2-5; D not certain. CDR1 is SGHRS, CDR2 YFSETQ, per germline. The CDR3 is made up of 16 amino acids.

The rearrangement joins TRBV20-1 to TRBJ1-1, with D uncertain. V lost 0 bases to trimming and J lost 1 base, with 9 bases between them. From germline, CDR1 is DFQATT and CDR2 SNEGSKA (reference sequence). This CDR3 spans 14 amino acids. In DNA form, the CDR3 reads TGCAGTGCTAGAGAATTGCGGACGAACACTGAAGCTTTCTTT. Translation gives CSARELRTNTEAFF.

This chain joins TRBV7-9 and TRBJ1-5, with D tentatively TRBD1 (5 bases). V lost 5 bases to trimming and J lost 14 bases, with 22 bases between them. The CDR3 is 14 residues long. Germline V gene sequence: CDR1 SEHNR, CDR2 FQNEAQ (reference sequence). CDR3 protein: CASSPGTSGSHEHF. CDR3 in DNA: TGTGCCAGCAGCCCCGGGACTAGCGGGAGCCATGAGCATTTT.

Of note for this clonotype: The final CDR3 position lacks the conserved phenylalanine or tryptophan, pointing to a likely read error. Because the CDR3's place on the DNA is in doubt, the DNA is left out and the CDR3 is given as listed by TCRdb. The rearrangement links TRBV2 to TRBJ2-5; the table calls TRBD1, which could not be checked here. The CDR3 length is 14 residues, termini included. CDR1 and CDR2 (germline): SNHLY, FYNNEI. The CDR3 here is CASMWTGGGTGFYV.